This is a list of T cell receptor beta chains from one sample in a study of CD8+ T cells in alopecia areata. TCRdb's copy holds only in-frame clones and misses some; the assay was immunoSEQ multiplex PCR. Of 100,000 to 150,000 clones in the sample, about 54% were seen once. The specimen was CD8+ T cells sorted from blood, collected at week 4, from a patient treated with tofacitinib. The receptor set was obtained from a human donor with alopecia areata. Both conserved end residues are part of each CDR3. The D gene is left open where the match is weak. Expanded clones are given a class, and other clones once, few, many or no size at all.

NA	TRBV15	NA	TRBJ2-5	TGTGCCACCAGCGAGCTGGCCCCAGAGACCCAGTACTTC	CATSELAPETQYF
TRBD2	TRBV27	NA	TRBJ2-1	TGTGCCAGCAGAGGACTAGCGGGGGGGAATGAGCAGTTCTTC	CASRGLAGGNEQFF
NA	TRBV13	NA	TRBJ2-3	TGTGCCAGCAGCTTTTCGAGAAACACAGATACGCAGTATTTT	CASSFSRNTDTQYF
TRBD1	TRBV30	NA	TRBJ1-1	TGTGCCTGGACACGACAGGGGGCGGATCTCGAAGCTTTCTTT	CAWTRQGADLEAFF
NA	TRBV30	NA	TRBJ1-4	TGTGCCTGGAGTGCGGGACTCGGGAAAGAAAAACTGTTTTTT	CAWSAGLGKEKLFF
NA	TRBV2	NA	TRBJ2-1	TGTGCCAGCAGTGTAAGGGGGTTAGGCAATGAGCAGTTCTTC	CASSVRGLGNEQFF
NA	TRBV27	once	TRBJ2-7	TGTGCCAGCAGTTACGGGGACTTCTACGAGCAGTACTTC	CASSYGDFYEQYF
TRBD1	TRBV29-1	few	TRBJ1-2	TGCAGCGTTGAAGATCTAGCGACAGGGGAGATCTGGGGCTACACCTTC	CSVEDLATGEIWGYTF
TRBD2	TRBV30	few	TRBJ2-3	TGTGCCTGGAGTGTCAGCGGGGTTGTCGCAGATACGCAGTATTTT	CAWSVSGVVADTQYF
NA	TRBV7-9	few	TRBJ2-1	TGTGCCAGCAGCTTAGCGCTGGGGGTTGATGAGCAGTTCTTC	CASSLALGVDEQFF
TRBD1	TRBV18	NA	TRBJ2-5	TGTGCCAGCTCACCCCTCGACAGGGTTGAAGAGACCCAGTACTTC	CASSPLDRVEETQYF
TRBD1	TRBV7-2	once	TRBJ2-5	TGTGCCAGCAGCCCCCGACAGGGGGAGATCCAAGAGACCCAGTACTTC	CASSPRQGEIQETQYF
NA	TRBV30	NA	TRBJ2-3	TGTGCCTGGACCAGGGGGGTCGCTAGCACAGATACGCAGTATTTT	CAWTRGVASTDTQYF
NA	TRBV7-9	NA	TRBJ2-1	TGTGCCAGCAGAACTACAGGGACCGAGCAGTTCTTC	CASRTTGTEQFF
NA	TRBV15	few	TRBJ2-1	TGTGCCACCGGTCCAGAGAGCTCCTACAATGAGCAGTTCTTC	CATGPESSYNEQFF
NA	TRBV5-1	NA	TRBJ2-5	TGCGCCAGCAGCTTGGCCGGAGGCGAGACCCAGTACTTC	CASSLAGGETQYF
TRBD2	TRBV11-2	few	TRBJ2-4	TGTGCCAGCAGCTTAGAGGGGGGGACTGGTAACATTCAGTACTTC	CASSLEGGTGNIQYF
NA	TRBV9	NA	TRBJ2-1	TGTGCCAGCAGCGTTCTAGTAGACGCCCCCAATGAGCAGTTCTTC	CASSVLVDAPNEQFF
TRBD2	TRBV6-6	NA	TRBJ2-1	TGTGCCAGCAGTAATCCGGGGGGGCCGCCAAATGAGCAGTTCTTC	CASSNPGGPPNEQFF
NA	TRBV7-9	once	TRBJ1-1	TGTGCCAGCAGCAGTTCGTACTCGAACACTGAAGCTTTCTTT	CASSSSYSNTEAFF
NA	TRBV11-2	NA	TRBJ1-6	TGTGCCACCTCCCTAGGGAGGGTGGGGAATAATTCACCCCTCCACTTT	CATSLGRVGNNSPLHF
NA	TRBV30	NA	TRBJ2-7	TGTGCCTGGGGGGAGAAGCCTCCCGACGAGCAGTACTTC	CAWGEKPPDEQYF
NA	TRBV13	NA	TRBJ1-2	TGTGCCAGCAGCTTAGGGGGTTTCTATGGCTACACCTTC	CASSLGGFYGYTF
NA	TRBV7-9	few	TRBJ2-7	TGTGCCAGCAGCCCTGGAGCAGATACCGAGCAGTACTTC	CASSPGADTEQYF
NA	TRBV25-1	NA	TRBJ2-5	TGTGCCAGCAGCTGGGACACCAAAGAGACCCAGTACTTC	CASSWDTKETQYF
TRBD1	TRBV27	NA	TRBJ1-2	TGTGCCAGCAGCTATGCCCAGGCGGACAGGCTTTATGGCTACACCTTC	CASSYAQADRLYGYTF